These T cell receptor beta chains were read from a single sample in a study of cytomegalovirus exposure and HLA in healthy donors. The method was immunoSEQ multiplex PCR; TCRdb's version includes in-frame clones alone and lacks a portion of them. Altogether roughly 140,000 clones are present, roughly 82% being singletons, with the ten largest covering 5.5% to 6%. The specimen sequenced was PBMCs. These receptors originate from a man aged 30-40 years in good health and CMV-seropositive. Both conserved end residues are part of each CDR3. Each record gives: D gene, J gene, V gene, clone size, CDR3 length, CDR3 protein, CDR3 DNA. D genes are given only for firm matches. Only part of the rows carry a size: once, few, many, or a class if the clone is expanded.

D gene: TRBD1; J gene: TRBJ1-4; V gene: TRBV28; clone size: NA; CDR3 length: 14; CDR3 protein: CASSRRDRAEKLFF; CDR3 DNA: TGTGCCAGCTCGCGGAGGGACAGGGCGGAAAAACTGTTTTTT
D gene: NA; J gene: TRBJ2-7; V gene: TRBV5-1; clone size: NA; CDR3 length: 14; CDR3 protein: CASSSRDHLYEQYF; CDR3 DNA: TGCGCCAGCAGCTCCCGGGATCACCTATACGAGCAGTACTTC
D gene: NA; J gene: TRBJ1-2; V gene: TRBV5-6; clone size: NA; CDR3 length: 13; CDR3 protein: CASSSQGSYGYTF; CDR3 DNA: TGTGCCAGCAGCTCTCAGGGGTCCTATGGCTACACCTTC
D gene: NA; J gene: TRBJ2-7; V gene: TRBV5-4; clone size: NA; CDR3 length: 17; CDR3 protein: CASSSHPLTGSSYEQYF; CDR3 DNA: TGTGCCAGCAGTTCCCATCCTCTCACAGGTAGCTCCTACGAGCAGTACTTC
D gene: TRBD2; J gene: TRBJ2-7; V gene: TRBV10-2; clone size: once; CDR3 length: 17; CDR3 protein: CASSESGWTSGVYEQYF; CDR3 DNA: TGCGCCAGCAGTGAGTCGGGGTGGACTAGCGGGGTCTACGAGCAGTACTTC
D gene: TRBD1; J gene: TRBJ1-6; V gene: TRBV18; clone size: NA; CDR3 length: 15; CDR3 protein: CASSLQQGDNSPLHF; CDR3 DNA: TGTGCCAGCTCACTCCAACAGGGGGATAATTCACCCCTCCACTTT
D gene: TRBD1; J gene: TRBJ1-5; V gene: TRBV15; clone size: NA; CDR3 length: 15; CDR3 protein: CATTTDRGDNQPQHF; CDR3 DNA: TGTGCCACCACCACGGACAGGGGAGACAATCAGCCCCAGCATTTT
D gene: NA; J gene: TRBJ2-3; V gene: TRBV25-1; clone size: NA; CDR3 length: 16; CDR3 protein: CASSEFRWESTDTQYF; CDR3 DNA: TGTGCCAGCAGTGAATTCCGGTGGGAGAGCACAGATACGCAGTATTTT
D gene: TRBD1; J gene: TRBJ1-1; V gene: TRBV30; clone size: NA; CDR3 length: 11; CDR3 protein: CAFTGGTEAFF; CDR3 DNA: TGTGCATTTACAGGGGGCACTGAAGCTTTCTTT
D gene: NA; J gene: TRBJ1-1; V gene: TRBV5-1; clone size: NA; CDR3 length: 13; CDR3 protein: CASSLTVNTEAFF; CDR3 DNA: TGCGCCAGCAGCTTAACAGTGAACACTGAAGCTTTCTTT
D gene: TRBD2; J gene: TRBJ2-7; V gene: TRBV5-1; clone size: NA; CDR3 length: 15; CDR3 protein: CASSLEALAGYEQYF; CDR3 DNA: TGCGCCAGCAGCTTGGAGGCTTTAGCGGGGTACGAGCAGTACTTC
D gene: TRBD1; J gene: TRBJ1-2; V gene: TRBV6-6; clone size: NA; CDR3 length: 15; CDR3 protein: CASSTGTGVAYGYTF; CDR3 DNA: TGTGCCAGCAGCACCGGGACAGGAGTTGCCTATGGCTACACCTTC
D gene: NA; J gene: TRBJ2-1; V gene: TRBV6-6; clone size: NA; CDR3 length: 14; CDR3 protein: CASSDGLKKEEQFF; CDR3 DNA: TGTGCCAGCAGTGATGGACTTAAGAAAGAGGAGCAGTTCTTC
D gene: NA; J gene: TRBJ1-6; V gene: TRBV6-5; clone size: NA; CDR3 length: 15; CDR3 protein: CASSLGSFSNSPLHF; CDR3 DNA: TGTGCCAGCAGTTTGGGCAGCTTCTCTAATTCACCCCTCCACTTT
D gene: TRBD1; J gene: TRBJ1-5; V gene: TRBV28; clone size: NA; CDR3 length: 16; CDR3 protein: CASSTTGTGGYQPQHF; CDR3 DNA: TGTGCCAGCAGTACTACCGGGACAGGGGGGTATCAGCCCCAGCATTTT